The rows below give T cell receptor beta chains drawn from one sample of a study of blood T cells in healthy people across ages. TCRdb reprocessed the 5' RACE reads with MiXCR, giving one entry per CDR3 protein. This table holds about 640,000 distinct CDR3 sequences, approximately 50% found once. The specimen sequenced was blood. The receptors here all came from a man aged 55 to 69 in good health. Each CDR3 is given with its conserved first and last residue. A D gene is named only where the DNA matches it firmly. Clone size is stated in some rows and not others, as once, few, many or a class when expanded.

>TRBJ2-5|TRBV7-2|.|.|15
CASNHDGTTQETQYF
TGTGCCAGCAACCATGACGGGACGACCCAAGAGACCCAGTACTTC
>TRBJ1-5|TRBV4-2|TRBD1|.|19
CASSQGPTGPESGNQPQHF
TGTGCCAGCAGCCAAGGTCCGACAGGGCCAGAAAGTGGCAATCAGCCCCAGCATTTT
>TRBJ1-4|TRBV18|.|.|13
CASNLAGVEKLFF
TGTGCCTCCAACCTAGCGGGGGTGGAAAAACTGTTTTTT
>TRBJ2-5|TRBV21-1|.|.|16
CASSFEGRLQKETQYF
TGTGCCAGCAGCTTTGAGGGGCGGTTACAGAAAGAGACCCAGTACTTC
>TRBJ2-7|TRBV27|TRBD1|.|14
CASSLLGQGDEQYF
TGTGCCAGCAGTTTACTGGGACAGGGTGACGAGCAGTACTTC
>TRBJ2-3|TRBV10-3|.|.|15
CAISPSPTGTDTQYF
TGTGCCATCAGTCCCAGCCCCACCGGGACAGATACGCAGTATTTT
>TRBJ1-2|TRBV20-1|TRBD1|.|13
CSARGQGAFGYTF
TGCAGTGCTAGAGGACAGGGGGCGTTTGGCTACACCTTC
>TRBJ1-1|TRBV18|.|few|15
CASSSRDTANTEAFF
TGTGCCAGCTCCTCGAGGGACACCGCTAACACTGAAGCTTTCTTT
>TRBJ1-2|TRBV2|.|.|15
CASSVGDLRGDGYTF
TGTGCCAGCAGTGTAGGGGACCTACGGGGGGATGGCTACACCTTC
>TRBJ2-7|TRBV10-3|TRBD1|.|16
CAISESRDSASYEQYF
TGTGCCATCAGTGAGTCACGGGACAGTGCCTCCTACGAGCAGTACTTC
>TRBJ2-5|TRBV9|.|few|14
CASSVAGYQETQYF
TGTGCCAGCAGTGTGGCAGGGTACCAAGAGACCCAGTACTTC
>TRBJ1-2|TRBV24-1|.|.|15
CATSDPGGPSEGYTF
TGTGCCACCAGTGATCCTGGTGGGCCCTCTGAGGGCTACACCTTC
>TRBJ2-3|TRBV5-1|TRBD2|once|16
CASSLTLGGGTDTQYF
TGCGCCAGCAGCCTGACACTCGGGGGGGGCACAGATACGCAGTATTTT
>TRBJ2-1|TRBV25-1|TRBD1|.|15
CASSEWGQGGETQFF
TGTGCCAGCAGTGAATGGGGACAGGGAGGAGAGACCCAGTTCTTC
>TRBJ2-5|TRBV28|TRBD1|.|14
CASSQTGDQETQYF
TGTGCCAGCAGTCAGACAGGGGATCAAGAGACCCAGTACTTC
>TRBJ2-5|TRBV29-1|TRBD1|.|15
CSVEEKGQVSYGQYF
TGCAGCGTTGAAGAAAAGGGACAGGTCTCCTACGGGCAGTACTTC
>TRBJ2-5|TRBV7-6|.|.|12
CASSLDGLTQYF
TGTGCCAGCAGCTTAGATGGGCTGACCCAGTACTTC
>TRBJ1-2|TRBV29-1|.|few|12
CSVETDRYGYTF
TGCAGCGTGGAGACGGATCGATACGGCTACACCTTC
>TRBJ2-3|TRBV9|.|.|15
CASSVGGEGTDTQYF
TGTGCCAGCAGCGTCGGGGGCGAGGGCACAGATACGCAGTATTTT
>TRBJ2-5|TRBV11-2|.|.|11
CASSSDRTQYF
TGTGCCAGCAGCTCCGACAGGACCCAGTACTTC
>TRBJ2-5|TRBV5-1|TRBD1|few|16
CASSLSDRGRSGTQYF
TGCGCCAGCAGCTTGTCGGACAGGGGGCGTTCAGGGACCCAGTACTTC
>TRBJ1-5|TRBV10-3|.|few|13
CATADGDSQPQHF
TGTGCCACCGCGGATGGGGATAGTCAGCCCCAGCATTTT
>TRBJ2-5|TRBV20-1|.|.|11
CSARGKETQYF
TGCAGTGCTAGGGGCAAAGAGACCCAGTACTTC
>TRBJ1-4|TRBV6-2/TRBV6-3|TRBD1|.|18
CASSPRGDRGLTVEKLFF
TGTGCCAGCAGTCCCCGCGGGGACAGGGGGTTGACAGTTGAAAAACTGTTTTTT
>TRBJ2-5|TRBV5-7|.|.|15
CASSLREGVGETQYF
TGTGCCAGCAGCTTGAGGGAGGGGGTAGGAGAGACCCAGTACTTC
>TRBJ2-7|TRBV10-1|.|.|15
CASGRQGRGSYEQYF
TGCGCCAGCGGGAGACAGGGGAGGGGTTCCTACGAGCAGTACTTC
>TRBJ2-1|TRBV18|.|few|14
CASSLGEVINEQFF
TGTGCCAGCTCTCTAGGAGAGGTGATCAATGAGCAGTTCTTC
>TRBJ1-6|TRBV6-5|.|.|16
CASSYTTGVDNSPLHF
TGTGCCAGCAGTTACACCACTGGGGTTGATAATTCACCCCTCCACTTT
>TRBJ2-7|TRBV9|TRBD1|many|14
CASSSQGQGYEQYF
TGTGCCAGCAGCTCTCAAGGACAGGGATACGAGCAGTACTTC
>TRBJ1-6|TRBV14|.|few|15
CASSQGLGIGSPLHF
TGTGCCAGCAGCCAAGGTCTGGGGATAGGATCACCCCTCCACTTT
>TRBJ2-6|TRBV20-1|.|few|18
CSATPLLAGWSGANVLTF
TGCAGTGCCACTCCTCTCTTGGCGGGATGGTCTGGGGCCAACGTCCTGACTTTC
>TRBJ1-1|TRBV6-2/TRBV6-3|TRBD1|.|16
CASSYSGQGPNTEAFF
TGTGCCAGCAGTTACTCGGGACAGGGCCCGAACACTGAAGCTTTCTTT
>TRBJ2-5|TRBV20-1|.|.|14
CSASPGRIQETQYF
TGCAGTGCTAGCCCGGGACGGATCCAAGAGACCCAGTACTTC
>TRBJ2-3|TRBV12-3/TRBV12-4|TRBD1|.|14
CASSGQDWADTQYF
TGTGCCAGCAGTGGACAGGACTGGGCAGATACGCAGTATTTT
>TRBJ2-7|TRBV4-2|.|.|14
CASSQDKLAGEQYF
TGTGCCAGCAGCCAAGATAAACTAGCTGGCGAGCAGTACTTC
>TRBJ2-7|TRBV29-1|.|.|16
CTKTFPGAGCPYEQYF
TGCACCAAAACCTTCCCAGGGGCCGGGTGCCCCTACGAGCAGTACTTC
>TRBJ2-3|TRBV5-1|.|.|16
CASSPDPNSPRHTQYF
TGCGCCAGCAGCCCCGACCCGAACTCCCCACGCCATACGCAGTATTTT
>TRBJ2-5|TRBV4-1|.|few|15
CASSQAGDGQETQYF
TGCGCCAGCAGCCAAGCTGGGGACGGCCAAGAGACCCAGTACTTC
>TRBJ1-5|TRBV20-1|.|few|13
CSARGLVNQPQHF
TGCAGTGCAAGGGGACTGGTCAATCAGCCCCAGCATTTT
>TRBJ1-4|TRBV6-1|TRBD1|.|15
CASRGQAATNEKLFF
TGTGCCAGCAGGGGACAGGCTGCAACTAATGAAAAACTGTTTTTT
>TRBJ2-3|TRBV20-1|.|.|13
CSASHGGADTQYF
TGCAGTGCTTCCCACGGAGGGGCAGATACGCAGTATTTT
>TRBJ2-5|TRBV7-2|TRBD2|.|17
CASSPGDVGGASETQYF
TGTGCCAGCAGCCCAGGGGATGTCGGGGGGGCCTCAGAGACCCAGTACTTC
>TRBJ2-7|TRBV20-1|.|few|13
CSAVRGTSYEQYF
TGCAGTGCTGTCCGGGGGACAAGCTACGAGCAGTACTTC
>TRBJ1-4|TRBV5-1|TRBD1|.|17
CASSFGQGSTTNEKLFF
TGCGCCAGCAGCTTCGGACAGGGAAGCACAACTAATGAAAAACTGTTTTTT
>TRBJ2-5|TRBV27|TRBD2|.|15
CASSLQRGGRKTQYF
TGTGCCAGCAGTCTCCAGCGGGGGGGCCGAAAGACCCAGTACTTC
>TRBJ2-3|TRBV29-1|TRBD1|few|15
CSVDPGTASTDTQYF
TGCAGCGTTGATCCCGGGACAGCTAGCACAGATACGCAGTATTTT
>TRBJ2-6|TRBV10-2|.|once|13
CASTSSGANVLTF
TGCGCCAGCACCAGTTCTGGGGCCAACGTCCTGACTTTC
>TRBJ2-7|TRBV4-1|.|.|18
CASSQDGGRGRFSYEQYF
TGCGCCAGCAGCCAAGATGGGGGTCGAGGACGGTTCTCCTACGAGCAGTACTTC
>TRBJ2-1|TRBV12-3/TRBV12-4|TRBD2|.|15
CASTLLAGGTGEQFF
TGTGCCAGCACCCTTCTAGCGGGGGGGACGGGAGAGCAGTTCTTC
>TRBJ2-5|TRBV27|.|.|13
CASSWRQQETQYF
TGTGCCAGCAGTTGGAGGCAGCAAGAGACCCAGTACTTC
>TRBJ2-3|TRBV7-9|TRBD1|.|15
CASSSTGAQGDTQYF
TGTGCCAGCAGCTCTACAGGGGCGCAGGGTGATACGCAGTATTTT